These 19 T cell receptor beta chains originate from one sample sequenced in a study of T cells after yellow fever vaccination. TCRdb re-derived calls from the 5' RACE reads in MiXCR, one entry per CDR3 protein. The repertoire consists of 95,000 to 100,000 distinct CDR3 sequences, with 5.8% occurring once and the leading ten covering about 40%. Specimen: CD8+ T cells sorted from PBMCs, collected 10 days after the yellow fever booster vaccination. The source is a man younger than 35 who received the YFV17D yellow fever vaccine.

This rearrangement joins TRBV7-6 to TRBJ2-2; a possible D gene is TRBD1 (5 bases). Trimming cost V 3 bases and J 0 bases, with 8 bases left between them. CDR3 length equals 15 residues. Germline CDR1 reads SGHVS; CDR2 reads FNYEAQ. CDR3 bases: TGTGCCAGCAGCTTGACAGACGCGAACACCGGGGAGCTGTTTTTT. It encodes CASSLTDANTGELFF.

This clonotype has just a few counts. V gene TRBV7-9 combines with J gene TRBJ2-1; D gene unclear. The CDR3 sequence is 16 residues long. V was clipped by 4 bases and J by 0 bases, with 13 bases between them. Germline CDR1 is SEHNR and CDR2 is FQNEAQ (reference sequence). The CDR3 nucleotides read TGTGCCAGCAGCTCGATTTATACCAGCTCCTACAATGAGCAGTTCTTC. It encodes CASSSIYTSSYNEQFF.

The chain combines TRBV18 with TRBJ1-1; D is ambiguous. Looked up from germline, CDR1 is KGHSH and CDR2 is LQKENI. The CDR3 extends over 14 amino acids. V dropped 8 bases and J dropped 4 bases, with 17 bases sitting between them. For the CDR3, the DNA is TGTGCCAGCACCGCAAAAGACGGGTCCACTGAAGCTTTCTTT. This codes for CASTAKDGSTEAFF.

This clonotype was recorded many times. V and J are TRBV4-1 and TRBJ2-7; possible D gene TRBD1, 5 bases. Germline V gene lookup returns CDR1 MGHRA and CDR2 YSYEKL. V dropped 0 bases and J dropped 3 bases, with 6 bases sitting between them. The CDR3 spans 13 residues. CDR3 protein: CASSQEGHYEQYV. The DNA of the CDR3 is TGCGCCAGCAGCCAAGAGGGGCACTACGAGCAGTACGTC.

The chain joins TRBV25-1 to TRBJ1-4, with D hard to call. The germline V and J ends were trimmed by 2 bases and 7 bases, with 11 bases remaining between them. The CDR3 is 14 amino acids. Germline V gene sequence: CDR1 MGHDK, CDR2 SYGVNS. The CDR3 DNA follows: TGTGCCAGCAGTGAACTATCAGGAGTTGAAAAACTGTTTTTT. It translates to CASSELSGVEKLFF. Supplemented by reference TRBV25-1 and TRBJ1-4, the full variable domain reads EADIYQTPRYLVIGTGKKITLECSQTMGHDKMYWYQQDPGMELHLIHYSYGVNSTEKGDLSSESTVSRIRTEHFPLTLESARPSHTSQYLCASSELSGVEKLFFGSGTQLSVL.

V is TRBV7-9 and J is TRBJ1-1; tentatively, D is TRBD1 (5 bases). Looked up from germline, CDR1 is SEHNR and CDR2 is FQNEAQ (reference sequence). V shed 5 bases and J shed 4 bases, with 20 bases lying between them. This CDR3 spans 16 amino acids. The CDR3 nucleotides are TGTGCCAGCAGCGTCACCCCTCTCCTCGGGGCCACTGAAGCTTTCTTT. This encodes CASSVTPLLGATEAFF.

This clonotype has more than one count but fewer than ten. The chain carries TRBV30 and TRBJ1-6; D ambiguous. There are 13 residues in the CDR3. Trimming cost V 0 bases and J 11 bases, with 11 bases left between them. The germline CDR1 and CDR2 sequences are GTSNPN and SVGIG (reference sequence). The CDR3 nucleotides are TGTGCCTGGAGTGTACTGGGAAATCCACCCCTCCACTTT. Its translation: CAWSVLGNPPLHF.

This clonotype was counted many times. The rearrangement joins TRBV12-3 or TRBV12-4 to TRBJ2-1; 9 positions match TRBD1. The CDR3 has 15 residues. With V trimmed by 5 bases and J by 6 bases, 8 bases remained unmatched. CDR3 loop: CASSPGTGLINEQFF. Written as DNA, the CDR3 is TGTGCCAGCAGTCCCGGGACAGGGCTTATCAATGAGCAGTTCTTC.

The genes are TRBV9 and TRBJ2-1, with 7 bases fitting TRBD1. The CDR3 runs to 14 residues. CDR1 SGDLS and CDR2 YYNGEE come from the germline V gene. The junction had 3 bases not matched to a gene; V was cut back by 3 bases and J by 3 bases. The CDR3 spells CASSEGDSYNEQFF. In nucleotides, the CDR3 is TGTGCCAGCAGCGAGGGGGACAGCTACAATGAGCAGTTCTTC.

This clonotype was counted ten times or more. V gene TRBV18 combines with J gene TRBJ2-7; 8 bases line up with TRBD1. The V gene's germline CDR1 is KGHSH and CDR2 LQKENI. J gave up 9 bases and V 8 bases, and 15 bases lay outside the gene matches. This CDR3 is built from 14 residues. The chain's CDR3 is CASPRGRGLVVQYF. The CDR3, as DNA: TGTGCCAGCCCACGTGGCAGGGGGCTGGTGGTGCAGTACTTC.

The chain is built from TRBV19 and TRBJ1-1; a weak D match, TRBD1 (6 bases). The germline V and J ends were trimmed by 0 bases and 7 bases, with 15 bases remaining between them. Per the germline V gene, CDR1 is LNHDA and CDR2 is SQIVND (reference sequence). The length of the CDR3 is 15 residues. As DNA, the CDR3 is TGTGCCAGTAGTATAGAAGGGACATTCGGTGATGAAGCTTTCTTT. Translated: CASSIEGTFGDEAFF.

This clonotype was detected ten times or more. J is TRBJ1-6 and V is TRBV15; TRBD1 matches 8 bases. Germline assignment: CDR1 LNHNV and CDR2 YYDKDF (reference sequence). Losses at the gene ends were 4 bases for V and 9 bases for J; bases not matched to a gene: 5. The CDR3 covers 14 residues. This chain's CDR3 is CATSTRTGLSPLHF. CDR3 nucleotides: TGTGCCACCAGCACCCGGACAGGGCTTTCACCCCTCCACTTT.

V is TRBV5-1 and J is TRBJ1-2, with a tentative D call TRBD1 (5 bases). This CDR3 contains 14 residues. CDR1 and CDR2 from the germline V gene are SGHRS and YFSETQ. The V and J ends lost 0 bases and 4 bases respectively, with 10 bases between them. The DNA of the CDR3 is TGCGCCAGCAGCTTGGTGGGGGACCTCTATGGCTACACCTTC. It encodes CASSLVGDLYGYTF.

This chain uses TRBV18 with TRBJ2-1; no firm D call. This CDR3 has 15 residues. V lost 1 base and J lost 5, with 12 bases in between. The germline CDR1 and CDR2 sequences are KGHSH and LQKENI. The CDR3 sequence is CASSPLAVFHNEQFF. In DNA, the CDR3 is TGTGCCAGCTCACCACTTGCGGTATTTCACAATGAGCAGTTCTTC.

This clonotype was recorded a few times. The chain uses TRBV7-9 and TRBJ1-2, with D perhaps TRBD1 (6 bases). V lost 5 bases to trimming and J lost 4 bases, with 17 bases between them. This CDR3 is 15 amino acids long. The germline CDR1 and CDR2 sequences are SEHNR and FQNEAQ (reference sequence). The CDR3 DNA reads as TGTGCCAGCAGCCTGGGACATCGATCCCCCTATGGCTACACCTTC. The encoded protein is CASSLGHRSPYGYTF.

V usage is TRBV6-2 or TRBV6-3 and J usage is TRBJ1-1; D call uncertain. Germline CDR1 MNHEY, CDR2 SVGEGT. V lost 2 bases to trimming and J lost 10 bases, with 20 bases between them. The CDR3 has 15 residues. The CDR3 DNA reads TGTGCCAGCAGTTACCCAACTCCGTCCCCCCGTGGAGCTTTCTTT. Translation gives CASSYPTPSPRGAFF.

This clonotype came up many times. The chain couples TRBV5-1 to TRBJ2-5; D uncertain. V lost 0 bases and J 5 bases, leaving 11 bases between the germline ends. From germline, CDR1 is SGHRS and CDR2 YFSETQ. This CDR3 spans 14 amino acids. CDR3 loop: CASSLEAALETQYF. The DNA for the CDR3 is TGCGCCAGCAGCTTGGAGGCGGCTCTGGAGACCCAGTACTTC.

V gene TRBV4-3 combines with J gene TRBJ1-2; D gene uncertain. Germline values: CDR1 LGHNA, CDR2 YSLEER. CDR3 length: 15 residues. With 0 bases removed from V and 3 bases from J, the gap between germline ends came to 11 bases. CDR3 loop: CASSQDTGLHYGYTF. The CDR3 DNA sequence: TGCGCCAGCAGCCAAGATACCGGACTCCACTATGGCTACACCTTC.

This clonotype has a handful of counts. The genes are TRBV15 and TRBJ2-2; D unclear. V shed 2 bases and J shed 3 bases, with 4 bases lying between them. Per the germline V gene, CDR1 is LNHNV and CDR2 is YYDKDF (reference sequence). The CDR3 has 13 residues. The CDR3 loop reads CATSRLYTGELFF. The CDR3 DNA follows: TGTGCCACCAGCAGACTATACACCGGGGAGCTGTTTTTT.